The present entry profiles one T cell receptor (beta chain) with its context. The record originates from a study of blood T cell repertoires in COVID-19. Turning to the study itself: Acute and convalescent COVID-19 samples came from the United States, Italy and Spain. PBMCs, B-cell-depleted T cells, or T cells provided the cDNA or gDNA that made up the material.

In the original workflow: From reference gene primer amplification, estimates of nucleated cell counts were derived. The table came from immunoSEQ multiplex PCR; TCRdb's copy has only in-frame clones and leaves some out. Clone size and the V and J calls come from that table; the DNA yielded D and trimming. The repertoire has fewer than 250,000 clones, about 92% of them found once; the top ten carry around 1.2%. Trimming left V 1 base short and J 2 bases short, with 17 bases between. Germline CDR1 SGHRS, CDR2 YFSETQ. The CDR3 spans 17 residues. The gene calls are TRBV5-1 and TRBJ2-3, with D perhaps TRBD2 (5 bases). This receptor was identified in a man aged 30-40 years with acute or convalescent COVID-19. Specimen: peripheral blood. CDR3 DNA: TGCGCCAGCAGCTTGACTCGTTCTGACGGGGACACAGATACGCAGTATTTT. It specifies CASSLTRSDGDTDTQYF.